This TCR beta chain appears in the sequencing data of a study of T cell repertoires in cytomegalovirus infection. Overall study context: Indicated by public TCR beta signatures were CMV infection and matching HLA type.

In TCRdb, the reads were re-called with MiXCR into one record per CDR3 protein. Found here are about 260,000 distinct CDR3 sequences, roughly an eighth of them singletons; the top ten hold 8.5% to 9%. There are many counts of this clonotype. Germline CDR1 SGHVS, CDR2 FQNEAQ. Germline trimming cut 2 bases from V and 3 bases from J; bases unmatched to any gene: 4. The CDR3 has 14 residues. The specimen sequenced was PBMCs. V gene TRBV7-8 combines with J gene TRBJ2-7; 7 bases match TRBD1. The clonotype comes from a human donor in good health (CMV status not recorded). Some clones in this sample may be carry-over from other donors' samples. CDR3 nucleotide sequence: TGTGCCAGCAGCTTATCCGACAGGGACTACGAGCAGTACTTC. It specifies CASSLSDRDYEQYF.